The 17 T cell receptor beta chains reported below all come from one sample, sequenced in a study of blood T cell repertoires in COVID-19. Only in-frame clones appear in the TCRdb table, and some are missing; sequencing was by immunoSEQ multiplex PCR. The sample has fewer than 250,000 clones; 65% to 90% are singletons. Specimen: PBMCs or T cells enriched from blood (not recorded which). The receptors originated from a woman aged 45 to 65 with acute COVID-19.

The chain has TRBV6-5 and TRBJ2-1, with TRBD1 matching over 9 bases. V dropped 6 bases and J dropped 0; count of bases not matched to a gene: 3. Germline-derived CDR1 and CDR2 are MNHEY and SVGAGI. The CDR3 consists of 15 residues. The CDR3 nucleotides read TGTGCCAGCAGCTCGACAGGGGGCTCCTACAATGAGCAGTTCTTC. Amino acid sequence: CASSSTGGSYNEQFF.

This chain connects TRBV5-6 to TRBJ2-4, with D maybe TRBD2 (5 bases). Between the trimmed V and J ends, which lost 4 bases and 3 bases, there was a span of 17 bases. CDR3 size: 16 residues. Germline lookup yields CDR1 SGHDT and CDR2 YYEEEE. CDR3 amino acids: CASSTGEYLSKNIQYF. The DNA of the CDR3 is TGTGCCAGCAGCACCGGGGAGTACCTTAGCAAAAACATTCAGTACTTC.

CDR3 nucleotide sequence: TGCGCCAGCAGCCAAGAGTTTGGTATGCGAGTCACTGAAGCTTTCTTT. This codes for CASSQEFGMRVTEAFF. The chain combines TRBV4-1 with TRBJ1-1, with D uncertain. The V and J ends lost 0 bases and 4 bases respectively, with 15 bases between them. The germline CDR1 and CDR2 sequences are MGHRA and YSYEKL. CDR3 length: 16 amino acids.

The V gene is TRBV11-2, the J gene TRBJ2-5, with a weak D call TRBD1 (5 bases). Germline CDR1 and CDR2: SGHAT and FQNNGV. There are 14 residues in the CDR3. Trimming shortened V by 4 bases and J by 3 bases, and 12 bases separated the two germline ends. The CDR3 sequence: CASSSIGVEETQYF. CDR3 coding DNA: TGTGCCAGCAGCTCCATAGGGGTAGAAGAGACCCAGTACTTC.

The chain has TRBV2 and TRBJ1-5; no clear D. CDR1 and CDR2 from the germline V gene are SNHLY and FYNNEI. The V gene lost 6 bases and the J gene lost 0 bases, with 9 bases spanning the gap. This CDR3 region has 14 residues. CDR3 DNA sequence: TGTGCCAGCAGCCCGGTTGATAGCAATCAGCCCCAGCATTTT. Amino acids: CASSPVDSNQPQHF.

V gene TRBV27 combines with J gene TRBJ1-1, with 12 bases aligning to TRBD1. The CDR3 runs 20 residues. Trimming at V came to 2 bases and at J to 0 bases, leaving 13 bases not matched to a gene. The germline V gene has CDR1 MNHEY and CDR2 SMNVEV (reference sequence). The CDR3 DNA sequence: TGTGCCAGCAGTTTAGCTCATAGACCGGGACAGGGGGCCCTGAACACTGAAGCTTTCTTT. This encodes CASSLAHRPGQGALNTEAFF.

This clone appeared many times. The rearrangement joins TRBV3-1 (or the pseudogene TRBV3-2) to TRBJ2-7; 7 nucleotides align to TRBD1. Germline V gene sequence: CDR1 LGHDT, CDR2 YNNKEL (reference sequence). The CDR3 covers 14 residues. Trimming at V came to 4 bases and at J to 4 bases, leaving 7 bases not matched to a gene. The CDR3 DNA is TGTGCCAGCAGCCCGAGACAGGGCCCGTACGAGCAGTACTTC. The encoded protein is CASSPRQGPYEQYF.

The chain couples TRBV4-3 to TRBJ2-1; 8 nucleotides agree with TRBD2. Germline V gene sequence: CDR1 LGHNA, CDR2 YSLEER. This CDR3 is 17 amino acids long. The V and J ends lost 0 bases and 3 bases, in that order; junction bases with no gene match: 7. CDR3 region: CASSQERAGDFYNEQFF. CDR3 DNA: TGCGCCAGCAGCCAAGAAAGAGCGGGGGATTTCTACAATGAGCAGTTCTTC.

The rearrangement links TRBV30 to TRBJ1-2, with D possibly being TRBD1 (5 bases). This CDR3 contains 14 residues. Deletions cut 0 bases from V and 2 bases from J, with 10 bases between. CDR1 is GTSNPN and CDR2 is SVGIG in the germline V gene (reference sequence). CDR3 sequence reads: CAWSVVRVNYGYTF. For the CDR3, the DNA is TGTGCCTGGAGTGTCGTCAGGGTGAACTATGGCTACACCTTC.

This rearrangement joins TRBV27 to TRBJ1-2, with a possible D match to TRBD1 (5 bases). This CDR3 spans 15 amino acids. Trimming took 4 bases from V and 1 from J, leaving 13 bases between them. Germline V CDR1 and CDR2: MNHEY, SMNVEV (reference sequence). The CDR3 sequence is CASSSQPGINYGYTF. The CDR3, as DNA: TGTGCCAGCAGTTCCCAGCCAGGGATTAACTATGGCTACACCTTC.

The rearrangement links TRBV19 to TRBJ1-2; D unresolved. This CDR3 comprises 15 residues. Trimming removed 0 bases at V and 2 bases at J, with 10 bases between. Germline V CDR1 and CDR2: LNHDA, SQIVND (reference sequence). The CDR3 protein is CASSIDLRLNYGYTF. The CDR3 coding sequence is TGTGCCAGTAGTATAGATCTGCGGTTAAACTATGGCTACACCTTC.

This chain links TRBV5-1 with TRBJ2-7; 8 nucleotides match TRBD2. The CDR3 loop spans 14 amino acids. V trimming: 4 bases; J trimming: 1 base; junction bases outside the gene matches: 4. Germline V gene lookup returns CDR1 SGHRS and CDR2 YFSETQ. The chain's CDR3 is CASSRGGFSYEQYF. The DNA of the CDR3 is TGCGCCAGCAGCCGGGGGGGCTTTTCCTACGAGCAGTACTTC.

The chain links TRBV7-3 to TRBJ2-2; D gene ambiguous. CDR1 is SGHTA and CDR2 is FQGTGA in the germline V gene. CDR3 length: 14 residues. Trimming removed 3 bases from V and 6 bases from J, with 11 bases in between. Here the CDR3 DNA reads TGTGCCAGCAGCTTCGTCTCACTACCCGGGGAGCTGTTTTTT. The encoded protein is CASSFVSLPGELFF.

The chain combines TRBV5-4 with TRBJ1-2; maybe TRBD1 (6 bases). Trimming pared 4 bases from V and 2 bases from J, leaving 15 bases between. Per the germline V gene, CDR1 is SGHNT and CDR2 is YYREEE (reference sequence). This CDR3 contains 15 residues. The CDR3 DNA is TGTGCCAGCAGCCCGAACATACAGGGAAACTATGGCTACACCTTC. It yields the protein CASSPNIQGNYGYTF.

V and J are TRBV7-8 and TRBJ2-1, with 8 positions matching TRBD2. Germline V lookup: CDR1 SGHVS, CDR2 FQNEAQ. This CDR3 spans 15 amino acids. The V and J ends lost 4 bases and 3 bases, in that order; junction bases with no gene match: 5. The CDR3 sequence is CASSSSGGNYNEQFF. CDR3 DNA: TGTGCCAGCAGCTCGTCGGGGGGGAACTACAATGAGCAGTTCTTC. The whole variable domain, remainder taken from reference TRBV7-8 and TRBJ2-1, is GAGVSQSPRYKVAKRGQDVALRCDPISGHVSLFWYQQALGQGPEFLTYFQNEAQLDKSGLPSDRFFAERPEGSVSTLKIQRTQQEDSAVYLCASSSSGGNYNEQFFGPGTRLTVL.

CDR3 bases: TGTGCCAGTAGTATCCCCGGGACAGGAAGTGGCTACACCTTC. It translates to CASSIPGTGSGYTF. The V gene is TRBV19, the J gene TRBJ1-2; 8 nucleotides line up with TRBD1. V dropped 3 bases and J dropped 7; count of bases not matched to a gene: 7. This CDR3 contains 14 residues. Germline lookup yields CDR1 LNHDA and CDR2 SQIVND (reference sequence).

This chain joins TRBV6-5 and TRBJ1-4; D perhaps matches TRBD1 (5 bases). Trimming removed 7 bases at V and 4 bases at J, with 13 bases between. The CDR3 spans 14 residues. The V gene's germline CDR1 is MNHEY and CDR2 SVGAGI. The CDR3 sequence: CASNNQGSNEKLFF. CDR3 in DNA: TGTGCCAGCAATAATCAGGGAAGTAATGAAAAACTGTTTTTT.